What follows are 18 T cell receptor beta chains derived from one specimen sequenced in a study of human T cells and chemical hapten exposure. As to time point: patch test 2, 6 weeks after DPC sensitization. Treatment in this sample: therapeutic diphenylcyclopropenone sensitization with weekly scalp DPC. TCRdb ran MiXCR on the RACE reads and lists one entry per CDR3 protein. This table holds under 85,000 distinct CDR3 sequences, 10% found once. This material consisted of whole blood, taken in connection with sensitization to the hapten diphenylcyclopropenone (DPC). The receptors stem from a woman in her fifties or sixties with alopecia areata. Some clones in this sample may be carry-over from other donors' samples.

V usage is TRBV5-4 and J usage is TRBJ2-7; D is uncertain. Per the germline V gene, CDR1 is SGHNT and CDR2 is YYREEE (reference sequence). Trimming took off 3 bases at V and 2 bases at J, with 18 bases between the two ends. The CDR3 contains 16 residues. The CDR3 DNA follows: TGTGCCAGCAGCTGGGGATGGCCAGGCCACCCCTACGAGCAGTACTTC. Protein sequence: CASSWGWPGHPYEQYF.

This clonotype was counted a few times. The chain has TRBV19 and TRBJ2-1; 11 nucleotides align to TRBD2. Germline-derived CDR1 and CDR2 are LNHDA and SQIVND (reference sequence). The CDR3 consists of 17 residues. Losses at the gene ends were 10 bases for V and 7 bases for J; bases not matched to a gene: 18. CDR3 sequence: CATTTRAGTSGGNEQFF. The DNA of the CDR3 is TGTGCCACAACAACCCGTGCCGGGACTAGCGGAGGGAATGAGCAGTTCTTC.

On this clonotype itself: The junction departs from the called germline gene at one end, perhaps through a read error. The V and J genes are TRBV11-2 and TRBJ2-5; tentatively, D is TRBD1 (6 bases). This CDR3 has 13 residues. From germline, CDR1 is SGHAT and CDR2 FQNNGV. CDR3 region: CASSRTDGGPGDF. CDR3 DNA: TGTGCCAGCAGCCGCACGGATGGGGGCCCCGGAGACTTC.

V usage is TRBV28 and J usage is TRBJ2-2; D remains unclear. This CDR3 spans 13 amino acids. Per germline, CDR1 MDHEN and CDR2 SYDVKM. The V end lost 5 bases, the J end lost 4 bases, and 8 bases lay between the germline ends. The CDR3 bases are TGTGCCAGCAGTACCATAATCACCGGGGAGCTGTTTTTT. Translating it yields CASSTIITGELFF.

Ten or more counts support this clonotype. The chain carries TRBV11-3 and TRBJ2-1; no clear D gene. V was trimmed by 7 bases and J by 6 bases, leaving 7 bases between them. This CDR3 spans 11 amino acids. Looked up from germline, CDR1 is SGHNT and CDR2 is YENEEA. The chain's CDR3 is CASKRPNEQFF. In DNA form, the CDR3 reads TGTGCCAGCAAGCGCCCCAATGAGCAGTTCTTC.

This clonotype has only a few counts. The genes are TRBV28 and TRBJ1-3; weak D call: TRBD1 (5 bases). V was clipped by 4 bases and J by 2 bases, with 12 bases between them. Germline CDR1 is MDHEN and CDR2 is SYDVKM. The CDR3 runs to 15 residues. The CDR3 DNA follows: TGTGCCAGCAGTTCAAGCCCAGGGACTGGAAACACCATATATTTT. Amino acid sequence: CASSSSPGTGNTIYF.

This clonotype was seen repeatedly, ten times or more. This sequence joins TRBV29-1 and TRBJ1-2; the D is unclear. Deletions cut 5 bases from V and 2 bases from J, with 18 bases between. CDR1 and CDR2 from the germline V gene are SQVTM and ANQGSEA. The CDR3 has 15 residues. The CDR3 DNA sequence: TGCAGCGTTAGCGCCAGGATTCATTCCAACTATGGCTACACCTTC. Its translation is CSVSARIHSNYGYTF.

This clonotype was counted ten times or more. V and J are TRBV29-1 and TRBJ1-5; 7 nucleotides line up with TRBD1. V shed 6 bases, J shed 4 bases, and the junction held 6 bases outside the gene matches. Germline assignment: CDR1 SQVTM and CDR2 ANQGSEA. The CDR3 is made up of 13 amino acids. The CDR3 reads CSVAQGDNQPQHF. DNA of the CDR3: TGCAGCGTGGCCCAGGGGGATAATCAGCCCCAGCATTTT.

There are many counts of this clonotype. The chain is built from TRBV20-1 and TRBJ2-5; D call uncertain. The length of the CDR3 is 11 residues. Trimming took 0 bases from V and 10 from J, leaving 9 bases between them. The V gene's germline CDR1 is DFQATT and CDR2 SNEGSKA (reference sequence). CDR3 nucleotide sequence: TGCAGTGCTAGAGATAACTCCCTCCAGTACTTC. The encoded protein is CSARDNSLQYF.

There are many counts of this clonotype. The CDR3 is CASSSGPTQGNEQFF. The CDR3 DNA sequence: TGTGCCAGCAGTTCGGGACCCACCCAGGGCAATGAGCAGTTCTTC. This sequence joins TRBV12-3 or TRBV12-4 and TRBJ2-1; either TRBD1 or TRBD2 may supply D (5 bases each). CDR3 size: 15 residues. Trimming stripped 4 bases from V and 6 bases from J, with 16 bases between.

This clonotype was found many times. The chain carries TRBV19 and TRBJ1-5; TRBD1 matches 10 bases. This CDR3 has 13 residues. The ends lost 8 bases at V and 7 bases at J; junction bases unmatched: 5. Germline V CDR1 and CDR2: LNHDA, SQIVND (reference sequence). DNA for the CDR3: TGTGCCAGTTGGGACAGGGGTGTCCAGCCCCAGCATTTT. Residues: CASWDRGVQPQHF.

The CDR3 DNA reads as TGTGCCAGCAGCTTAGGAGGAGGCACACATTCACCCCTCCACTTT. The encoded protein is CASSLGGGTHSPLHF. This sequence joins TRBV11-2 and TRBJ1-6; no firm D call. The CDR3 covers 15 residues. Trimming took off 1 base at V and 8 bases at J, with 12 bases between the two ends. CDR1 is SGHAT and CDR2 is FQNNGV in the germline V gene.

The chain recombines TRBV11-3 with TRBJ2-2, with a weak D call TRBD2 (6 bases). The CDR3 loop spans 16 amino acids. Per the germline V gene, CDR1 is SGHNT and CDR2 is YENEEA. Trimming stripped 2 bases from V and 3 bases from J, with 13 bases between. CDR3 in amino acids: CASSLLSGGDTGELFF. The DNA of the CDR3 is TGTGCCAGCAGCTTATTGAGCGGAGGGGACACCGGGGAGCTGTTTTTT.

The rearrangement links TRBV3-1 to TRBJ2-7; D unclear. The CDR3 sequence is 15 residues long. Germline V gene lookup returns CDR1 LGHDT and CDR2 YNNKEL (reference sequence). Trimming took off 4 bases at V and 0 bases at J, with 13 bases between the two ends. The CDR3 reads CASSPATAISYEQYF. DNA for the CDR3: TGTGCCAGCAGCCCCGCTACTGCCATCTCCTACGAGCAGTACTTC.

This clonotype was found many times. The genes are TRBV20-1 and TRBJ2-3, with D hard to call. The ends were cut back, 2 bases at V and 2 bases at J, with 11 bases in the middle. The CDR3 consists of 14 residues. Germline lookup yields CDR1 DFQATT and CDR2 SNEGSKA (reference sequence). CDR3 loop: CSARHGVNTDTQYF. For the CDR3, the DNA is TGCAGTGCTAGACACGGAGTTAACACAGATACGCAGTATTTT.

There are many counts of this clonotype. The chain has TRBV7-6 and TRBJ2-1; 7 bases align to TRBD2. This CDR3 spans 14 amino acids. Germline V CDR1 and CDR2: SGHVS, FNYEAQ. With V trimmed by 5 bases and J by 4 bases, 5 bases remained unmatched. Here the CDR3 reads CASSLSSGYNEQFF. In nucleotides, the CDR3 is TGTGCCAGCAGCCTTTCTAGCGGTTACAATGAGCAGTTCTTC.

This clonotype showed up many times. The V gene is TRBV10-2, the J gene TRBJ2-7; D is possibly TRBD1 or TRBD2 (5 bases each). Germline lookup yields CDR1 WSHSY and CDR2 SAAADI. This CDR3 is 16 amino acids long. V lost 5 bases, J lost 3 bases, and 20 bases lay in between. The CDR3, as DNA: TGCGCCAGCAGTCTGGGACCCCCGGGCTACAGCTACGAGCAGTACTTC. It specifies CASSLGPPGYSYEQYF.

This clonotype was observed many times. This chain links TRBV18 with TRBJ2-5; no firm D call. The germline V gene has CDR1 KGHSH and CDR2 LQKENI. Trimming cost V 3 bases and J 5 bases, with 13 bases left between them. The length of the CDR3 is 14 residues. The CDR3 sequence is CASSPPTLPETQYF. The CDR3, as DNA: TGTGCCAGCTCACCCCCTACCCTACCGGAGACCCAGTACTTC.